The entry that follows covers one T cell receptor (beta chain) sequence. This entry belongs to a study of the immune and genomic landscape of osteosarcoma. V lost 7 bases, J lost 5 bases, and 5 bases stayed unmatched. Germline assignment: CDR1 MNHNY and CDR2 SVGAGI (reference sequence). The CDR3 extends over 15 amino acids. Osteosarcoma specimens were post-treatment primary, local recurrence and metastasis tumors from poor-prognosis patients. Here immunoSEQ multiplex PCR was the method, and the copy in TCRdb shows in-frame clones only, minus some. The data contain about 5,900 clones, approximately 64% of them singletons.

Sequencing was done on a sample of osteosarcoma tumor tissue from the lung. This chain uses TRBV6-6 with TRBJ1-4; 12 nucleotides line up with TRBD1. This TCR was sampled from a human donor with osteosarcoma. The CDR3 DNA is TGTGCCAGCAAGGGACAGGGGGCCTTAAATGAAAAACTGTTTTTT. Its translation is CASKGQGALNEKLFF.